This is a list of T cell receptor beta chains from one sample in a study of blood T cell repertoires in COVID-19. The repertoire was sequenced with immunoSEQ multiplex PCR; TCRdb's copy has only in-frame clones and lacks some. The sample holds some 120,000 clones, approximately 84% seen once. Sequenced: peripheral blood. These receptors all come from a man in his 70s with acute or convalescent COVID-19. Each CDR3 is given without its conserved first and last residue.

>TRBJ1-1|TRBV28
ASSYYRANTEAF
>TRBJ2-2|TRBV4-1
ASSPVPTNEVTGELF
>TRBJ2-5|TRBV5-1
ASSLAGTGRETQY
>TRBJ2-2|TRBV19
ASTRDTGELF
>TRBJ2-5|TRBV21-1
ASSKQGDEETQY
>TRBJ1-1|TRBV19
ASSSGRMYTEAF
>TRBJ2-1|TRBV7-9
ASSSLLGGTYNEQF
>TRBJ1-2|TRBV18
ASSPGRQGSYT
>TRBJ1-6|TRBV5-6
ASSPPKVVRVVGSPLH
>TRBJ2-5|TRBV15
ATSWGRTETQY
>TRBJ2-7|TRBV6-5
ASSQADFYEQY
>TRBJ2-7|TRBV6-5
ASMRWGDYEQY
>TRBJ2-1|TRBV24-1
ATSDSTTGNNEQF
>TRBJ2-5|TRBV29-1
SALSEPLRKETQY
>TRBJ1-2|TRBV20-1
SASGGSAIGYT
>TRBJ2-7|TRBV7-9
ASSLTGGGSYEQY
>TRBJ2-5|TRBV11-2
ASSLARETQY
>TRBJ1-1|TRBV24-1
ATSGGGNTEAF
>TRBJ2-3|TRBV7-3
ASSAAGGGLDTQY
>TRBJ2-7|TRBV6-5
ASSYSGRGSYEQY
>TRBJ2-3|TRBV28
ASSLDKRGGSSTDTQY
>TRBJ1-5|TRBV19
ASSPTETSNQPQH
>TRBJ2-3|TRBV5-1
ASSLPGLAGTSTDTQY
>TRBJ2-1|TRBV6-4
ASSGTSGGYNEQF
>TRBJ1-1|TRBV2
ASRLGGVDTEAF
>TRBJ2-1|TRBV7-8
ASSPRRDRAYNEQF
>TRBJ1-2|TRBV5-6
ASSGGPDNYGYT
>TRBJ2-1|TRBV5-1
ASSGGQPGNEQF
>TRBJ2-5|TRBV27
ASSLGGPSQETQY
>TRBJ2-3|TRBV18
ASLHGRQGYTDTQY